Listed below are T cell receptor beta chains from one sample, sequenced in a study of T cell responses to AZD1222 COVID-19 vaccine. Measured with immunoSEQ multiplex PCR; TCRdb has only the in-frame clones, and not every one. Here the sample spans over 100,000 clones, roughly 88% being singletons. Sample: peripheral blood, taken on day 0 of MenACWY control vaccination. These receptors originate from an adult in good health. Both conserved end residues are part of each CDR3. A D gene is named only where the DNA matches it firmly. A clone size is listed for some rows: how often the clone was seen (once, few, many), or a class if it is expanded.

size,V,length,J,D,CDR3,DNA
once,TRBV14,19,TRBJ1-1,TRBD1,CASSHQRWVRGRFHTEAFF,TGTGCCAGCAGCCATCAACGTTGGGTCAGGGGGCGCTTTCACACTGAAGCTTTCTTT
-,TRBV3-1/TRBV3-2,12,TRBJ2-7,-,CASSQVNLAQYF,TGTGCCAGCAGCCAAGTAAACCTAGCCCAGTACTTC
-,TRBV14,19,TRBJ2-1,TRBD2,CASSQFWLAGGPVHNEQFF,TGTGCCAGCAGCCAATTCTGGCTAGCGGGAGGGCCGGTCCACAATGAGCAGTTCTTC
-,TRBV7-2,16,TRBJ2-1,TRBD2,CASSPPGLAGRNEQFF,TGTGCCAGCAGCCCCCCGGGACTAGCGGGTCGCAATGAGCAGTTCTTC
-,TRBV28,16,TRBJ1-1,-,CAGAPPGPKVDTEAFF,TGTGCCGGAGCACCTCCGGGGCCTAAAGTGGACACTGAAGCTTTCTTT
once,TRBV7-2,13,TRBJ2-2,TRBD1,CASSETGPGELFF,TGTGCCAGCAGCGAGACAGGGCCCGGGGAGCTGTTTTTT
-,TRBV19,19,TRBJ2-2,-,CASSLRGLVALSSTGELFF,TGTGCCAGTAGTCTGCGGGGTCTGGTAGCGCTATCGAGCACCGGGGAGCTGTTTTTT
-,TRBV7-9,14,TRBJ1-5,-,CASSLAGYNQPQHF,TGTGCCAGCAGCTTAGCGGGGTATAATCAGCCCCAGCATTTT
-,TRBV18,16,TRBJ1-1,-,CASSPGVTVPNTEAFF,TGTGCCAGCTCACCCGGAGTGACAGTACCGAACACTGAAGCTTTCTTT
-,TRBV10-3,15,TRBJ1-1,-,CAISESASIPTEAFF,TGTGCCATCAGTGAGTCGGCCAGTATCCCCACTGAAGCTTTCTTT
-,TRBV2,12,TRBJ2-1,-,CASKQGYNEQFF,TGTGCCAGCAAACAGGGCTACAATGAGCAGTTCTTC
-,TRBV18,14,TRBJ1-5,TRBD1,CASSRGDRAQPQHF,TGTGCCAGCTCGCGAGGGGACAGGGCTCAGCCCCAGCATTTT
-,TRBV30,12,TRBJ2-7,-,CAWTPTGHEQYF,TGTGCCTGGACCCCTACAGGGCATGAGCAGTACTTC
-,TRBV7-6,19,TRBJ2-7,TRBD2,CASSNQPGTSGGSAYEQYF,TGTGCCAGCAGCAACCAACCCGGGACTAGCGGGGGGAGTGCCTACGAGCAGTACTTC
-,TRBV5-1,14,TRBJ1-1,-,CASSFQGLNTEAFF,TGCGCCAGCAGCTTTCAGGGGTTGAACACTGAAGCTTTCTTT
-,TRBV5-1,15,TRBJ1-4,TRBD1,CASSSRQGGNEKLFF,TGCGCCAGCAGCTCCAGACAGGGGGGAAATGAAAAACTGTTTTTT
-,TRBV24-1,13,TRBJ2-2,-,CATSVRNTGELFF,TGTGCCACCAGTGTGAGGAACACCGGGGAGCTGTTTTTT
-,TRBV12-3/TRBV12-4,13,TRBJ1-5,-,CASSHRESQPQHF,TGTGCCAGCAGCCACAGGGAATCTCAGCCCCAGCATTTT
-,TRBV5-1,14,TRBJ1-1,-,CASSLRGVGTEAFF,TGCGCCAGCAGCTTGAGAGGGGTAGGCACTGAAGCTTTCTTT
once,TRBV28,13,TRBJ2-1,TRBD2,CASRGGAGGPGVF,TGTGCCAGCAGGGGCGGAGCGGGAGGGCCTGGGGTCTTC
-,TRBV7-2,14,TRBJ2-2,-,CASSSTVNTGELFF,TGTGCCAGCAGCTCGACAGTGAACACCGGGGAGCTGTTTTTT
-,TRBV11-2,15,TRBJ1-1,-,CASSLGRGSYTEAFF,TGTGCCAGCAGCTTAGGCCGGGGTAGCTACACTGAAGCTTTCTTT
-,TRBV5-1,17,TRBJ2-2,TRBD2,CASSSTWTSGLTGELFF,TGCGCCAGCAGCTCCACTTGGACTAGCGGTCTCACCGGGGAGCTGTTTTTT
-,TRBV20-1,13,TRBJ1-1,-,CSASLTEGQRSFF,TGCAGTGCTAGTCTCACCGAAGGACAGAGGTCTTTCTTT
-,TRBV2,11,TRBJ1-2,-,CASGWGGGYTF,TGTGCCAGCGGCTGGGGCGGTGGCTACACCTTC
-,TRBV4-1,13,TRBJ2-7,-,CASSQDRRYEQYF,TGCGCCAGCAGCCAAGATCGCCGCTACGAGCAGTACTTC
-,TRBV28,14,TRBJ2-1,-,CASSPGVAGNEQFF,TGTGCCAGCAGCCCGGGGGTGGCCGGAAATGAGCAGTTCTTC
-,TRBV11-2,15,TRBJ2-7,-,CASTPREGAGYEQYF,TGTGCCAGCACCCCCCGGGAGGGGGCAGGCTACGAGCAGTACTTC